This T cell receptor (beta chain) was recovered during a study of identical twins. General observations from the study: Beta out-of-frame twin sharing showed a weaker excess. While abundant cord blood beta clonotypes carried fewer insertions, memory repertoires showed no such pattern. Conclusions came from cross-sectional statistical analysis, not from following the same donors. Potential partial confounding of zero-insertion analyses by invariant MAIT and iNKT cells was noted.

This clonotype occurred once. The antigen remains undetermined. The germline V gene encodes CDR1 DFQATT and CDR2 SNEGSKA (reference sequence). The CDR3 is 10 amino acids. V gave up 6 bases and J gave up 2 bases, with 3 bases separating them. TCRdb independently ran MiXCR on the 5' RACE reads; one entry per CDR3 protein. The table shows about 200,000 distinct CDR3 sequences, with around a tenth occurring only once. This clonotype was obtained from a woman aged 18-35 years in good health. The V call is TRBV20-1, the J call TRBJ2-3, with D hard to call. Sequencing was performed on memory (CD45RO+) T cells sorted from blood. The CDR3 here is CSAITDTQYF. The CDR3, as DNA: TGCAGTGCCATCACAGATACGCAGTATTTT.